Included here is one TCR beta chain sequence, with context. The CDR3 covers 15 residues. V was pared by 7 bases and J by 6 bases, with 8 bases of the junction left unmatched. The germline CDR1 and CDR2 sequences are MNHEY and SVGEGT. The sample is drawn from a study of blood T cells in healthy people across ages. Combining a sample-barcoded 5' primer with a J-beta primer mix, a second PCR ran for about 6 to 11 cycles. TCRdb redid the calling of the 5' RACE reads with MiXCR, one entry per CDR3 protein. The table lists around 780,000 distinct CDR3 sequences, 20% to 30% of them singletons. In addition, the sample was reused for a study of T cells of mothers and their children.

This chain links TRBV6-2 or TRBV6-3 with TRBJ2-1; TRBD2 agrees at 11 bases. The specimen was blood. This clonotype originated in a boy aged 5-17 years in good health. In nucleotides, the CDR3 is TGTGCCAGCATCGTAGCGGGGGGGCCGGGCAATGAGCAGTTCTTC. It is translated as CASIVAGGPGNEQFF.